Here is one T cell receptor (beta chain) with its context. Its target is unknown. The V gene end was trimmed by 0 bases and the J gene end by 4 bases; junction bases not matched to a gene: 4. The length of the CDR3 is 16 residues. In germline, CDR1 is MGHRA, CDR2 YSYEKL. This table comes from immunoSEQ multiplex PCR, and its TCRdb copy is limited to in-frame clones, with some not included. The sample holds about 9,700 clones; about 74% are singletons and the top ten take 25% to 30%. The source of the sample is a study of OX40 agonist ivuxolimab in advanced cancers. Study in general: Eligibility rules accepted prior anti-PD-1, anti-PD-L1 or anti-CTLA-4 therapy, and roughly 40% had some.

Overall study results and limits: At 0.1 to 3.0 mg/kg and by week 6, CD4+ and CD8+ T cells in the blood had expanded clonally. The investigators did not determine what antigen specificity the expanded peripheral T cells had. Some nonresponders additionally presented with little normalized T-cell clonal expansion.

The input for sequencing was CD4+ or CD8+ T cells sorted from blood, taken in a trial of the OX40 agonist ivuxolimab. The receptor was isolated from an adult with an advanced solid tumor such as melanoma, head and neck, liver or kidney cancer. The rearrangement links TRBV4-1 to TRBJ2-1; TRBD1 agrees at 9 bases. This chain's CDR3 is CASSQDATGGYNEQFF. Written as DNA, the CDR3 is TGCGCCAGCAGCCAAGATGCGACAGGGGGGTACAATGAGCAGTTCTTC.